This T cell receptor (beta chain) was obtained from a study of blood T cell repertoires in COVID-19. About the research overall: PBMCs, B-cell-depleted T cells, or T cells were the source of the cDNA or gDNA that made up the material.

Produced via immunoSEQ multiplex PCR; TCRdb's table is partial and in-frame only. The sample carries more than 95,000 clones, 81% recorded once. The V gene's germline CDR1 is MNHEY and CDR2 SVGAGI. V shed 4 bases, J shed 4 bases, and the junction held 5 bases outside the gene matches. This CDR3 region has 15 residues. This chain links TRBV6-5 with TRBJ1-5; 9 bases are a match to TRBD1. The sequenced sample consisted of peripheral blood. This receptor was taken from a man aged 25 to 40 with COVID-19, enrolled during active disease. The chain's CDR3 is CASSFQQGANQPQHF. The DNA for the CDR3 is TGTGCCAGCAGTTTTCAACAGGGGGCGAATCAGCCCCAGCATTTT.